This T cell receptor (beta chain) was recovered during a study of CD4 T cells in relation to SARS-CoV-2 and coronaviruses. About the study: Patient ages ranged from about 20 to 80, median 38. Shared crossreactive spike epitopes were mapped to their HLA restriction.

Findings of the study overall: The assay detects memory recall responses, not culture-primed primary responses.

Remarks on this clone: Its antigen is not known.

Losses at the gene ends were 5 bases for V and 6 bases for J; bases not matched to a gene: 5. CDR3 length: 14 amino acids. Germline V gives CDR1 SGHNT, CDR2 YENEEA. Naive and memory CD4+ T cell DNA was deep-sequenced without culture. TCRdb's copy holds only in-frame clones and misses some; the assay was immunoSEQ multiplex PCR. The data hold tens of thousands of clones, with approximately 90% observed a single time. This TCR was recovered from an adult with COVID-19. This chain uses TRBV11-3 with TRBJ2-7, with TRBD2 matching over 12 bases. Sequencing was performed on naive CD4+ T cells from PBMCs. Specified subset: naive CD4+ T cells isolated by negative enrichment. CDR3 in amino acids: CASSPTSGSLEQYF. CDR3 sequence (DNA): TGTGCCAGCAGCCCGACTAGCGGGAGCCTCGAGCAGTACTTC.